This T cell receptor (beta chain) comes out of a study of blood T cell repertoires in COVID-19 (dated by TCRdb to 2020 to 2022). Context from the whole study: Samples covering the acute and convalescent phases of COVID-19 were provided by collaborators in the United States, Italy and Spain. The material from the prospective study consisted of cDNA or gDNA derived from T cells, B-cell-depleted T cells, or PBMCs. The dataset comprised deeply sampled blood TCRbeta repertoires from subjects exposed to, actively infected with, or recovered from COVID-19. A freely available public database, intended as a resource for researchers studying the immune response to SARS-CoV-2, is where the repertoires were released. Samples came from the ongoing ImmuneRACE study (first 160 participants) plus 1,254 subjects from 6 global collaborators. Sample metadata almost always included a de-identified subject ID, COVID-19 status, age in years and sex. HLA class I and class II types, where available, came from metadata supplied by the sample provider rather than from assay-based typing. The research as a whole found: The quantity of clinical and demographic metadata differed by source and by participant and was supplied without curation.

The CDR3 runs 15 amino acids, cysteine and phenylalanine included. The kept DNA is CDR3 alone, 45 bases in frame from the first base. Reading the germline V gene (reference sequence) gives CDR1 LNHDA and CDR2 SQIVND. V and J are trimmed by 9 bases and 5 bases, and the gene matches miss 12 bases of the junction. With regard to this clone: What this receptor recognizes is not known. There are no base qualities to consult, and no much larger clone falls within one base.

TCRbeta CDR3 regions were amplified from genomic DNA by means of the immunoSEQ Assay, a bias-controlled multiplex PCR. Regarding the original processing steps: Nucleated cell counts per sample were estimated from amplification of reference gene primers within the assay. To quantify the absolute abundance of each unique TCRbeta CDR3 rearrangement, sequence reads were collapsed and filtered. For each sample, productive Simpson clonality was calculated as the square root of Simpson's diversity index over productive rearrangements. TCRdb limited this immuneACCESS table to in-frame rearrangements with V and J called. A share of clones is missing; checked studies link under half to unresolved V genes, and the rest is unexplained. V and J calls and clone size are given by that table; D and trimming were obtained from the DNA. The table for this sample lists roughly 160,000 clones; 88% of them were counted only once. The ten largest clones capture approximately 2.1% of the sample.

Another Seattle source contributed samples from volunteer blood donors who had recovered from COVID-19. Whole blood was collected in K2EDTA tubes by collaborating institutions according to the institutions' own protocols. For TCRbeta analysis, collaborators shipped samples as frozen whole blood, isolated PBMCs, or DNA extracted from either of those sample types. The specimen sequenced was peripheral blood. The chain was built from TRBV19 and TRBJ2-2; 7 bases in the middle match TRBD1. This clonotype was sampled from a man aged 50 or older who had recovered from COVID-19. The DNA sequence is TGTGCCAGCGCTGGACAGGAGGAGAGGACCGGGGAGCTGTTTTTT. Translated, this is CASAGQEERTGELFF.